This T cell receptor beta chain was identified in a study of blood T cell dynamics during melanoma immunotherapy. General observations from the study: Unlike progressors, later disease-control patients had W3 repertoires gaining clonality or diversity.

Every bulk PBMC sample received the same 350 ng of DNA. Method: immunoSEQ multiplex PCR; TCRdb's copy keeps in-frame clones and lacks some. The profile shows 15,000 to 20,000 clones, approximately 91% of them singletons. The CDR3 consists of 15 residues. Germline values: CDR1 SGHKS, CDR2 YYEKEE (reference sequence). The V and J ends lost 3 bases and 5 bases respectively, with 17 bases between them. As for time point: pre-treatment baseline. In the case of this clone: Its antigen is as yet unknown.

The origin of this receptor is a human donor with melanoma. The chain couples TRBV5-5 to TRBJ1-2; D possibly corresponds to TRBD1 (5 bases). Here the sequenced sample was blood, taken from a patient treated with checkpoint blockade. DNA for the CDR3: TGTGCCAGCAGCTCGGGACCAGGGTCAGATTATGGCTACACCTTC. Its protein is CASSSGPGSDYGYTF.